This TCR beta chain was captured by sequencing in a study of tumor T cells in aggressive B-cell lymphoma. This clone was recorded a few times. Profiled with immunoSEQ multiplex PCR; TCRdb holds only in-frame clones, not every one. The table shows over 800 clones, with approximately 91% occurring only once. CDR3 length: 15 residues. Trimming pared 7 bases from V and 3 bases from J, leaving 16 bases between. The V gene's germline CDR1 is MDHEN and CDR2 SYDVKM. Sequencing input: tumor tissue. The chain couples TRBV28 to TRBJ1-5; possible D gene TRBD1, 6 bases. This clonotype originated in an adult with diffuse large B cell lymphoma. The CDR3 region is CASTSPGHFNQPQHF. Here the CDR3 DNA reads TGTGCCAGCACCTCTCCGGGACACTTCAATCAGCCCCAGCATTTT. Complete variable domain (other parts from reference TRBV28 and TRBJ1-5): DVKVTQSSRYLVKRTGEKVFLECVQDMDHENMFWYRQDPGLGLRLIYFSYDVKMKEKGDIPEGYSVSREKKERFSLILESASTNQTSMYLCASTSPGHFNQPQHFGDGTRLSIL.